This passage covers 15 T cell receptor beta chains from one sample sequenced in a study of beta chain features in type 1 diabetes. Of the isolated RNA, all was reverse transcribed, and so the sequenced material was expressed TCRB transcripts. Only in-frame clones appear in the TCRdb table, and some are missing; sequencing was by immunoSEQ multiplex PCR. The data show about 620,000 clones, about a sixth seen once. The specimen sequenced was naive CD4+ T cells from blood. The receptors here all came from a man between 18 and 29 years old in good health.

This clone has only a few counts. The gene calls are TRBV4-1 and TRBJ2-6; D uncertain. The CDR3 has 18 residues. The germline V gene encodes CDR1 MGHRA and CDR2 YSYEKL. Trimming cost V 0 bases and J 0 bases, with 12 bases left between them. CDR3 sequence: CASSQDRGSHSGANVLTF. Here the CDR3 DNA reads TGCGCCAGCAGCCAAGATCGTGGCAGCCACTCTGGGGCCAACGTCCTGACTTTC.

The CDR3 region is CASSSWSGLRETQYF. The CDR3 DNA is TGTGCCAGCAGCTCTTGGTCGGGTCTCCGGGAGACCCAGTACTTC. The chain employs TRBV5-4 and TRBJ2-5; the D is unclear. CDR1 is SGHNT, CDR2 YYREEE, per germline (reference sequence). V was pared by 3 bases and J by 5 bases, with 17 bases between. The CDR3 sequence is 15 residues long.

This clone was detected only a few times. The CDR3 spells CASSSGQGGSPLHF. CDR3 nucleotides: TGCGCCAGCAGCTCAGGACAGGGGGGTTCACCCCTCCACTTT. The chain uses TRBV5-1 and TRBJ1-6; 10 nucleotides align to TRBD1. Germline CDR1 is SGHRS and CDR2 is YFSETQ. There are 14 residues in the CDR3. Losses at the gene ends were 3 bases for V and 9 bases for J; bases not matched to a gene: 3.

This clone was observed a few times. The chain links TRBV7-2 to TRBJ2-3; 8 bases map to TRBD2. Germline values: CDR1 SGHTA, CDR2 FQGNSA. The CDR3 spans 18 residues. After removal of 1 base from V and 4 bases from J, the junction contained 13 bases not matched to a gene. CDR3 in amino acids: CASSLGRGRTSQADTQYF. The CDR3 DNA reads TGTGCCAGCAGCTTAGGGAGGGGTCGGACTAGCCAGGCAGATACGCAGTATTTT.

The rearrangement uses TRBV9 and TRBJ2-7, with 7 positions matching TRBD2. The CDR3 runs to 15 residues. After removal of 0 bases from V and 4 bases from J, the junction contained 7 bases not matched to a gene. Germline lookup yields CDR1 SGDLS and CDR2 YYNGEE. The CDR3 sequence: CASSVAAGAGYEQYF. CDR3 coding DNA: TGTGCCAGCAGCGTAGCTGCGGGAGCTGGGTACGAGCAGTACTTC.

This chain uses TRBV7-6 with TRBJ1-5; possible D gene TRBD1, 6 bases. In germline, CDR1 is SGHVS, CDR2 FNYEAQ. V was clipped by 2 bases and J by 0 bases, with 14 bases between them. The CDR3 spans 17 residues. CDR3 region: CASSLSQGLNSNQPQHF. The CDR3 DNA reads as TGTGCCAGCAGCTTATCCCAGGGGCTCAATAGCAATCAGCCCCAGCATTTT.

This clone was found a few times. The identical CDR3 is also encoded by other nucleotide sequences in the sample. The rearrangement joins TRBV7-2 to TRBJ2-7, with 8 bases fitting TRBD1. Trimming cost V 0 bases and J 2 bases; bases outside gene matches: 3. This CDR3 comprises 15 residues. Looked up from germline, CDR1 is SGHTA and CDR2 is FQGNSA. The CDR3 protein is CASSLAGTGAYEQYF. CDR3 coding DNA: TGTGCCAGCAGCTTAGCCGGGACAGGAGCCTACGAGCAGTACTTC.

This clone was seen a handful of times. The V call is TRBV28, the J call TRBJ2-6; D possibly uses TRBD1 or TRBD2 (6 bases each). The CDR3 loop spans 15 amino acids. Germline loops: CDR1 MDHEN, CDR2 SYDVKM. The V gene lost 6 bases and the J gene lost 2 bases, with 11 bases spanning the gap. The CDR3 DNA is TGTGCCAGCAGGCCGGGGGCAGCTGGGGCCAACGTCCTGACTTTC. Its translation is CASRPGAAGANVLTF. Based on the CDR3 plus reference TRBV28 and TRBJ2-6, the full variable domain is DVKVTQSSRYLVKRTGEKVFLECVQDMDHENMFWYRQDPGLGLRLIYFSYDVKMKEKGDIPEGYSVSREKKERFSLILESASTNQTSMYLCASRPGAAGANVLTFGAGSRLTVL.

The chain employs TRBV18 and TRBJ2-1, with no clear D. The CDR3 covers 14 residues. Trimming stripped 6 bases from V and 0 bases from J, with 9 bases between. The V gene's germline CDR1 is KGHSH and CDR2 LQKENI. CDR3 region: CASSAESSYNEQFF. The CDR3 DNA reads TGTGCCAGCTCCGCGGAGAGCTCCTACAATGAGCAGTTCTTC.

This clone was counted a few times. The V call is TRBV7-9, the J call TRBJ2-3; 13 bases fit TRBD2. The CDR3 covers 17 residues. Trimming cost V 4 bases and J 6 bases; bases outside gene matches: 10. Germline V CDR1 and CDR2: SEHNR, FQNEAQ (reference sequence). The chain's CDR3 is CASSSYRTSGGADTQYF. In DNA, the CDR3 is TGTGCCAGCAGCTCTTACCGGACTAGCGGGGGAGCGGATACGCAGTATTTT.

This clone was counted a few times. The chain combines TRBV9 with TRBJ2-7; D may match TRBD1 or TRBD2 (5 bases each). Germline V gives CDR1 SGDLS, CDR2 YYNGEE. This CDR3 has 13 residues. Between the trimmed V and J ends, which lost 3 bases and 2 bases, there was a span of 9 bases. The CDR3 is CASSEGPTYEQYF. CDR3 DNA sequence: TGTGCCAGCAGCGAGGGACCTACCTACGAGCAGTACTTC.

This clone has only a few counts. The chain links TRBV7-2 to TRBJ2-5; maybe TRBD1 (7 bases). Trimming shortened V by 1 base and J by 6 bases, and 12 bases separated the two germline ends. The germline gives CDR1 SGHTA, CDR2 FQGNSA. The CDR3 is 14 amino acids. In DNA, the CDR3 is TGTGCCAGCAGCTTAGAAGGGGGCGGGAAGACCCAGTACTTC. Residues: CASSLEGGGKTQYF.

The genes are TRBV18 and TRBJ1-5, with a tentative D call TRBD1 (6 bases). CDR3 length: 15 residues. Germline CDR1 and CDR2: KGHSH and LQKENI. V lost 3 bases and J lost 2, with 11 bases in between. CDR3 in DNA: TGTGCCAGCTCACCTACCAGGGGCGGCAATCAGCCCCAGCATTTT. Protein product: CASSPTRGGNQPQHF.

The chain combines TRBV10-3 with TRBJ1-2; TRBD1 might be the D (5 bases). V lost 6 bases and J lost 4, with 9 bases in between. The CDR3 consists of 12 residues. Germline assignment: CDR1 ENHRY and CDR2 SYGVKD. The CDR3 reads CAIRAGFYGYTF. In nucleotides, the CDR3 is TGTGCCATCAGGGCAGGGTTCTATGGCTACACCTTC.

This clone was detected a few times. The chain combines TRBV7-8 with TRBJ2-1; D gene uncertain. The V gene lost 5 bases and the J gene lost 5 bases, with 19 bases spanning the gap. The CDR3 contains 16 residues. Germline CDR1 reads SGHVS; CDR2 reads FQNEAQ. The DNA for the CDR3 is TGTGCCAGCAGCCGGTTCCGGGCGCAAGATGACAATGAGCAGTTCTTC. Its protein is CASSRFRAQDDNEQFF. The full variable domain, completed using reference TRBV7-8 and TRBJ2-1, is GAGVSQSPRYKVAKRGQDVALRCDPISGHVSLFWYQQALGQGPEFLTYFQNEAQLDKSGLPSDRFFAERPEGSVSTLKIQRTQQEDSAVYLCASSRFRAQDDNEQFFGPGTRLTVL.